A single sample is the source of the 4 T cell receptor beta chains below, sequenced in a study of human T cells and chemical hapten exposure. Time point of the sample: patch test 1, 2 weeks after DPC sensitization. Treatment: therapeutic diphenylcyclopropenone sensitization with weekly scalp DPC. In TCRdb, the RACE reads were re-called with MiXCR into one record per CDR3 protein. The sample lists under 450,000 distinct CDR3 sequences; about 4.4% were seen once. This specimen consisted of whole blood, obtained in connection with sensitization to the hapten diphenylcyclopropenone (DPC). These receptors were collected from a woman between 45 and 65 years old with alopecia areata. Some clones in this sample may be carry-over from other donors' samples.

The sample holds many counts of this clonotype. The chain uses TRBV6-2 or TRBV6-3 and TRBJ2-1, with a weak D call TRBD2 (6 bases). The length of the CDR3 is 13 residues. Trimming shortened V by 1 base and J by 5 bases, and 6 bases separated the two germline ends. The germline gives CDR1 MNHEY, CDR2 SVGEGT. CDR3 amino acids: CASSYWRDNEQFF. In DNA, the CDR3 is TGTGCCAGCAGTTACTGGAGGGACAATGAGCAGTTCTTC.

This clonotype was observed a few times. This chain joins TRBV9 and TRBJ2-2; 13 bases align to TRBD2. V shed 3 bases, J shed 5 bases, and the junction held 7 bases outside the gene matches. Germline CDR1 and CDR2: SGDLS and YYNGEE. CDR3 length equals 17 residues. CDR3: CASSEGLAGIRTGELFF. CDR3 DNA sequence: TGTGCCAGCAGCGAGGGACTAGCGGGGATTAGGACCGGGGAGCTGTTTTTT.

At least ten counts were recorded for this clonotype. The chain carries TRBV9 and TRBJ2-3; no definite D call. The ends were cut back, 0 bases at V and 5 bases at J, with 7 bases in the middle. This CDR3 spans 13 amino acids. Germline lookup yields CDR1 SGDLS and CDR2 YYNGEE. As DNA, the CDR3 is TGTGCCAGCAGCGTAGAGGTTAGAGATACGCAGTATTTT. Protein: CASSVEVRDTQYF.

This clonotype was observed at least ten times. V and J are TRBV12-3 or TRBV12-4 and TRBJ2-7, with D possibly called TRBD1 or TRBD2 (5 bases each). The CDR3 loop spans 12 amino acids. Trimming pared 4 bases from V and 7 bases from J, leaving 11 bases between. This CDR3 is CASSWGRGEQYF. The DNA for the CDR3 is TGTGCCAGCAGTTGGGGCCGCGGGGAGCAGTACTTC.